What follows are 10 T cell receptor beta chains derived from one specimen sequenced in a study of T cells in Graves' hyperthyroidism and ophthalmopathy. Using RNA transcripts as the source, TCR beta CDR3 regions were amplified. During a first-round RT-PCR of the TCR CDR3, the HTBI primer set was used. TCRdb reanalysed the multiplex PCR reads using MiXCR and keeps one entry per CDR3 protein. The repertoire holds approximately 690,000 distinct CDR3 sequences, with about 14% as singletons. The sequencing sample was made of blood. The receptors come from a woman between 50 and 59 years old with Graves' ophthalmopathy.

This chain uses TRBV7-8 with TRBJ2-1; 8 nucleotides line up with TRBD2. After removal of 6 bases from V and 12 bases from J, the junction contained 16 bases not matched to a gene. Germline values: CDR1 SGHVS, CDR2 FQNEAQ. The CDR3 length is 15 residues. The CDR3 here is CASRSGTRLTRGQFF. DNA of the CDR3: TGTGCCAGCAGGTCCGGGACTAGACTCACTCGCGGGCAGTTCTTC.

J is TRBJ2-2 and V is TRBV6-1; 12 bases align to TRBD2. This CDR3 spans 16 amino acids. The germline CDR1 and CDR2 sequences are MNHNS and SASEGT. Trimming cost V 5 bases and J 6 bases; bases outside gene matches: 7. The CDR3 is CASSTTSGRPPGELFF. For the CDR3, the DNA is TGTGCCAGCAGTACAACTAGCGGGAGGCCCCCCGGGGAGCTGTTTTTT.

The sample holds many counts of this clonotype. V is TRBV27 and J is TRBJ2-5; possibly TRBD1 for D (6 bases). The V end was cut by 5 bases, the J end by 4 bases, with 17 bases between. Germline values: CDR1 MNHEY, CDR2 SMNVEV (reference sequence). This CDR3 is built from 15 residues. The chain's CDR3 is CASSPQQGSVETQYF. CDR3 bases: TGTGCCAGCAGTCCGCAACAGGGCTCAGTAGAGACCCAGTACTTC.

Many counts were recorded for this clonotype. The chain is built from TRBV20-1 and TRBJ1-1; the D gene is possibly TRBD1 (6 bases). The CDR3 sequence is 14 residues long. Germline CDR1 is DFQATT and CDR2 is SNEGSKA (reference sequence). The V and J ends lost 1 base and 0 bases respectively, with 9 bases between them. This CDR3 reads CSARVGQLNTEAFF. Here the CDR3 DNA reads TGCAGTGCTAGAGTAGGACAGCTGAACACTGAAGCTTTCTTT.

A few counts support this clonotype. V usage is TRBV9 and J usage is TRBJ1-1, with D possibly TRBD1 on 5 matching bases. CDR3 size: 12 residues. Per the germline V gene, CDR1 is SGDLS and CDR2 is YYNGEE. The V end lost 2 bases, the J end lost 8 bases, and 10 bases lay between the germline ends. CDR3 in DNA: TGTGCCAGCAGCGTCCCCGGGGCAGAAGCTTTCTTT. Its protein is CASSVPGAEAFF.

This clonotype was detected ten times or more. The chain recombines TRBV30 with TRBJ1-2; D gene ambiguous. CDR1 and CDR2 from the germline V gene are GTSNPN and SVGIG (reference sequence). V was clipped by 0 bases and J by 3 bases, with 8 bases between them. The CDR3 runs 13 residues. The DNA for the CDR3 is TGTGCCTGGAGTGTTTGGGATCACTATGGCTACACCTTC. It is translated as CAWSVWDHYGYTF.

The rearrangement uses TRBV6-1 and TRBJ2-3; TRBD1 matches 7 bases. The CDR3 loop spans 16 amino acids. Germline loops: CDR1 MNHNS, CDR2 SASEGT. The trim removed 8 bases at V and 3 bases at J, leaving 14 bases unmatched. CDR3 in amino acids: CASQTATGSGTDTQYF. The CDR3 nucleotides are TGTGCCAGCCAAACGGCGACAGGGTCTGGAACAGATACGCAGTATTTT.

This clonotype appeared a few times. The chain carries TRBV6-1 and TRBJ2-7; D is undetermined. This CDR3 is 14 amino acids long. Deletions cut 5 bases from V and 2 bases from J, with 13 bases between. Germline values: CDR1 MNHNS, CDR2 SASEGT. In DNA, the CDR3 is TGTGCCAGCAGTTCCCCAGGTGCTACCTACGAGCAGTACTTC. Translation gives CASSSPGATYEQYF.

In this sample, this clonotype turned up many times. The rearrangement joins TRBV30 to TRBJ1-1; D remains ambiguous. This CDR3 is built from 10 residues. V lost 5 bases, J lost 11 bases, and 12 bases lay in between. Per germline, CDR1 GTSNPN and CDR2 SVGIG (reference sequence). CDR3 in amino acids: CAWGTSGAFF. The CDR3 DNA reads as TGTGCCTGGGGTACCTCGGGGGCTTTCTTT. Combining the CDR3 with reference TRBV30 and TRBJ1-1 gives the whole variable domain SQTIHQWPATLVQPVGSPLSLECTVEGTSNPNLYWYRQAAGRGLQLLFYSVGIGQISSEVPQNLSASRPQDRQFILSSKKLLLSDSGFYLCAWGTSGAFFGQGTRLTVV.

This clonotype occurred many times. The chain carries TRBV28 and TRBJ2-5; 14 positions agree with TRBD2. With V trimmed by 5 bases and J by 4 bases, 15 bases remained unmatched. The CDR3 extends over 19 amino acids. The germline V gene has CDR1 MDHEN and CDR2 SYDVKM. CDR3 protein: CASSGTGTSGSRVVETQYF. CDR3 sequence (DNA): TGTGCCAGCAGTGGAACCGGGACTAGCGGGAGCCGGGTCGTAGAGACCCAGTACTTC. The full variable domain, completed using reference TRBV28 and TRBJ2-5, is DVKVTQSSRYLVKRTGEKVFLECVQDMDHENMFWYRQDPGLGLRLIYFSYDVKMKEKGDIPEGYSVSREKKERFSLILESASTNQTSMYLCASSGTGTSGSRVVETQYFGPGTRLLVL.